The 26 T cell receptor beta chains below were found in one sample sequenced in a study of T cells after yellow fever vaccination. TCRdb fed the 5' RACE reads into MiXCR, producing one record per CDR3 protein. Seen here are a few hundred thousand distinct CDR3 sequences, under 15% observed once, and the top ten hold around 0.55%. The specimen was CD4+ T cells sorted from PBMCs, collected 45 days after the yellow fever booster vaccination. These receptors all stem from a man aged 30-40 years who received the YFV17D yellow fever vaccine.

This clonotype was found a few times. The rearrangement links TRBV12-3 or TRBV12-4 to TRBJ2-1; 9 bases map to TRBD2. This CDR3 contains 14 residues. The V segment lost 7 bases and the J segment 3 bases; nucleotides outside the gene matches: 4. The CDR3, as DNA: TGTGCCAGCACCCTAGCGGGATTCTACAATGAGCAGTTCTTC. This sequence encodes CASTLAGFYNEQFF.

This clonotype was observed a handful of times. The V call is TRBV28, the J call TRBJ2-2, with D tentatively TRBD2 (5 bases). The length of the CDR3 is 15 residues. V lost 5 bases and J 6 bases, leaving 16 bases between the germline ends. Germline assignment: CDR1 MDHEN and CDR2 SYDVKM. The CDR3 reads CASSPPGSRAGELFF. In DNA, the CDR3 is TGTGCCAGCAGTCCCCCGGGATCGCGTGCCGGGGAGCTGTTTTTT.

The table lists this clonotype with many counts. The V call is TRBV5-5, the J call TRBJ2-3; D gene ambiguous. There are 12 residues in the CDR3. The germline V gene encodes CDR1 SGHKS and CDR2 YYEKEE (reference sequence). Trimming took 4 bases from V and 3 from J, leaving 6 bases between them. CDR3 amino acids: CASSRLTDTQYF. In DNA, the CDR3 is TGTGCCAGCAGCCGGTTAACAGATACGCAGTATTTT.

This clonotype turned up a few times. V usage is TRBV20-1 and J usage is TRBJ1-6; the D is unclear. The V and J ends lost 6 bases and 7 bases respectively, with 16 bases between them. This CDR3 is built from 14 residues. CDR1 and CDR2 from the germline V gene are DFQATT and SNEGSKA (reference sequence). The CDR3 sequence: CSAYREGGNSPLHF. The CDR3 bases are TGCAGTGCCTATCGGGAGGGAGGAAATTCACCCCTCCACTTT.

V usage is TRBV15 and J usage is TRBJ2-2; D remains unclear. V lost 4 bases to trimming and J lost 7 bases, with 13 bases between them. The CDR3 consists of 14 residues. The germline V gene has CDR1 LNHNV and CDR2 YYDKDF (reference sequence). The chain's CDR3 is CATSTTWPLGELFF. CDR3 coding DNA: TGTGCCACCAGCACAACGTGGCCTCTCGGGGAGCTGTTTTTT.

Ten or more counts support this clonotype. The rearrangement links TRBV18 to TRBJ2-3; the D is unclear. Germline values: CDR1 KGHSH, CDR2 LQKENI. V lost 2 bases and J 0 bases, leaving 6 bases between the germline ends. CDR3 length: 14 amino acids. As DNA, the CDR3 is TGTGCCAGCTCACCAGGCGCGAGCACAGATACGCAGTATTTT. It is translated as CASSPGASTDTQYF.

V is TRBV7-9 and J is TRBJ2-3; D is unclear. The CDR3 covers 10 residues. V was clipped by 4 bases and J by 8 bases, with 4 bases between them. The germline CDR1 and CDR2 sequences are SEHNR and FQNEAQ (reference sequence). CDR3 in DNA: TGTGCCAGCAGCTCCTCTACGCAGTATTTT. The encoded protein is CASSSSTQYF. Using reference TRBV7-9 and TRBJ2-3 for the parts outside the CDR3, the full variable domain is DTGVSQNPRHKITKRGQNVTFRCDPISEHNRLYWYRQTLGQGPEFLTYFQNEAQLEKSRLLSDRFSAERPKGSFSTLEIQRTEQGDSAMYLCASSSSTQYFGPGTRLTVL.

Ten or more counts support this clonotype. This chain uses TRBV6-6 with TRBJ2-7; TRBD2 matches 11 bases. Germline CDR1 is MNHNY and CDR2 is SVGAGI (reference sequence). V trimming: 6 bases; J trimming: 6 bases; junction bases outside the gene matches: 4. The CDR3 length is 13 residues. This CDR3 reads CASRLAGVPEQYF. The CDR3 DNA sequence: TGTGCCAGCAGACTAGCGGGAGTACCCGAGCAGTACTTC.

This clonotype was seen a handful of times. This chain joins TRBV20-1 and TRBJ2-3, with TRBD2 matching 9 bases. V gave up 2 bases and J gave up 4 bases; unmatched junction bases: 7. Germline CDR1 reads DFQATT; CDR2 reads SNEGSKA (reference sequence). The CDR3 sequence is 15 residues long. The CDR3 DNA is TGCAGTGCTAGACCTCTAGCGGGAAGGGCAGATACGCAGTATTTT. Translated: CSARPLAGRADTQYF.

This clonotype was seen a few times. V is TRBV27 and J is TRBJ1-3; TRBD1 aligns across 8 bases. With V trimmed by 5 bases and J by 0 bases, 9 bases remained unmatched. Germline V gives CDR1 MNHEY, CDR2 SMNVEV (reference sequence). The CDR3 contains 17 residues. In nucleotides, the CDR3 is TGTGCCAGCAGTCAAGGGGGACAGGAGCTCTCTGGAAACACCATATATTTT. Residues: CASSQGGQELSGNTIYF.

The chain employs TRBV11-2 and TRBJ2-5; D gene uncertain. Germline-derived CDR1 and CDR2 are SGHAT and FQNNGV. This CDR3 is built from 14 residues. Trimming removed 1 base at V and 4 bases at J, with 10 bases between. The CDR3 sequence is CASSLVSYRETQYF. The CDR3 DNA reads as TGTGCCAGCAGCTTAGTATCGTACCGAGAGACCCAGTACTTC.

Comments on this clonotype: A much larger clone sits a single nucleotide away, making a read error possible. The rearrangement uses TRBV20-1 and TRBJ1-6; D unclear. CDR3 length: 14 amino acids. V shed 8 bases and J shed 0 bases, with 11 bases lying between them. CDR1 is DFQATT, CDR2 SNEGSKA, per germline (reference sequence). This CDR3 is CSSALSSYNSPLHF. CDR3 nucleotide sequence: TGCAGTTCGGCCCTAAGCTCCTATAATTCACCCCTCCACTTT.

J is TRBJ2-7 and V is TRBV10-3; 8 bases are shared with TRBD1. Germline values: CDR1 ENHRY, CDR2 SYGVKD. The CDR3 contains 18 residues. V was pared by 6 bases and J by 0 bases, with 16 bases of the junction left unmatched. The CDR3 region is CAIRSGTGTYEHSYEQYF. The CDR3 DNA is TGTGCCATCAGGTCCGGGACAGGTACTTATGAACACTCCTACGAGCAGTACTTC.

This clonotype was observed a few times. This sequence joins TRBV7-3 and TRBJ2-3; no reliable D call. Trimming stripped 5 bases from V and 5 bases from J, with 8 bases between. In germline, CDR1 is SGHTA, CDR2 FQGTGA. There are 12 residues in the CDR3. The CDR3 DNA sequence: TGTGCCAGCAGCCCTAACGGAGATACGCAGTATTTT. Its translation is CASSPNGDTQYF.

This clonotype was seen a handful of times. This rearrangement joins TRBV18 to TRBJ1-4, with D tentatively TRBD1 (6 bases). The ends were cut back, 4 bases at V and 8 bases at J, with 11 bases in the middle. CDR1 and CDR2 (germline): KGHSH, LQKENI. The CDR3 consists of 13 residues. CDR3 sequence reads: CASSQGDKEKLFF. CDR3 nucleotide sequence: TGTGCCAGCTCACAGGGGGATAAAGAAAAACTGTTTTTT.

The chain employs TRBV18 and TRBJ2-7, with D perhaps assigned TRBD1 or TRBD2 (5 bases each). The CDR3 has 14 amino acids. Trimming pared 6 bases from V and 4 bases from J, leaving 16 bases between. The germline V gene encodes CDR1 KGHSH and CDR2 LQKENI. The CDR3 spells CASSSRGTVYEQYF. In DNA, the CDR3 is TGTGCCAGCTCGTCACGAGGGACGGTTTACGAGCAGTACTTC.

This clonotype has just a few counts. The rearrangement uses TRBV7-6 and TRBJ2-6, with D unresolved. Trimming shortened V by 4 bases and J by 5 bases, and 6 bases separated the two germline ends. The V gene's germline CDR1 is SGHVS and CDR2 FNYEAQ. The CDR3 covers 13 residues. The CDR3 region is CASSSGRANVLTF. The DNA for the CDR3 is TGTGCCAGCAGCTCCGGTAGGGCCAACGTCCTGACTTTC.

CDR3 amino acids: CASSQATGGSEKLFF. In nucleotides, the CDR3 is TGCGCCAGCAGCCAAGCAACCGGGGGCAGTGAAAAACTGTTTTTT. The chain employs TRBV4-3 and TRBJ1-4; the D gene is possibly TRBD1 (6 bases). The germline V gene has CDR1 LGHNA and CDR2 YSLEER. V was shortened by 1 base and J by 7 bases, with 13 bases between the two germline ends. The CDR3 is 15 residues long.

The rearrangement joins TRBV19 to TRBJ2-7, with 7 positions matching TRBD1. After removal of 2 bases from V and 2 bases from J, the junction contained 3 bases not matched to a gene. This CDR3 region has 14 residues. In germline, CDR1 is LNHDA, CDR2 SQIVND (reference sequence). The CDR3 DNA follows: TGTGCCAGTAGTATACGGACAGGCCCCTACGAGCAGTACTTC. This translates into CASSIRTGPYEQYF.

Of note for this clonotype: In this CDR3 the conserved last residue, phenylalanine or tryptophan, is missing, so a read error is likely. The DNA of the CDR3 is TGCGCCAGCAGCTTGGATACTAGCGGCTCCTACAATGAGCAGTTCTTA. Translated, it gives CASSLDTSGSYNEQFL. V and J are TRBV5-1 and TRBJ2-1; 8 bases are shared with TRBD2. CDR3 length equals 16 residues. Trimming cost V 0 bases and J 0 bases; bases outside gene matches: 2. Germline CDR1 SGHRS, CDR2 YFSETQ.

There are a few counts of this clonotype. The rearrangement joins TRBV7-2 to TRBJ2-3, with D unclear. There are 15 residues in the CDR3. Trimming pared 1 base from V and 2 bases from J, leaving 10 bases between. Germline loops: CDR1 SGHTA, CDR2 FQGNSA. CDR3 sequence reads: CASSLDSQPTDTQYF. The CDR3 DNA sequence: TGTGCCAGCAGCTTAGATTCACAGCCCACAGATACGCAGTATTTT.

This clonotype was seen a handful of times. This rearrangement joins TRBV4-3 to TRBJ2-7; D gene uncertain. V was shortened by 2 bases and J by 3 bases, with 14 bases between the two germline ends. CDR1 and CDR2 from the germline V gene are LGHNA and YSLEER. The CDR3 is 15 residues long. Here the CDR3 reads CASSQRSSDRYEQYF. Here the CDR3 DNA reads TGCGCCAGCAGCCAAAGAAGCTCAGACCGCTACGAGCAGTACTTC.

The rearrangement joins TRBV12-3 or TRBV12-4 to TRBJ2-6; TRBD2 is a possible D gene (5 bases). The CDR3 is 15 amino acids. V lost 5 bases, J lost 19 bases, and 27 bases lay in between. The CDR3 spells CASSRRAAPHEKNTF. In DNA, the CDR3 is TGTGCCAGCAGTCGACGAGCGGCTCCTCACGAGAAGAACACTTTC.

CDR3 sequence (DNA): TGCGCCAGCAGCCCGCAGGGGGTTGATACGCAGTATTTT. This codes for CASSPQGVDTQYF. This rearrangement joins TRBV5-1 to TRBJ2-3, with TRBD1 matching over 7 bases. The CDR3 extends over 13 amino acids. The germline V gene encodes CDR1 SGHRS and CDR2 YFSETQ. J gave up 6 bases and V 4 bases, and 5 bases lay outside the gene matches. Based on the CDR3 plus reference TRBV5-1 and TRBJ2-3, the full variable domain is KAGVTQTPRYLIKTRGQQVTLSCSPISGHRSVSWYQQTPGQGLQFLFEYFSETQRNKGNFPGRFSGRQFSNSRSEMNVSTLELGDSALYLCASSPQGVDTQYFGPGTRLTVL.

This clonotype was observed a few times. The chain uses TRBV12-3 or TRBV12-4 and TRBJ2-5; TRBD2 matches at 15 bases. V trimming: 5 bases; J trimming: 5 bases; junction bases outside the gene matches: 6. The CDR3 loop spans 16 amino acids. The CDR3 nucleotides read TGTGCCAGCAGTCCGCGGGGACTAGCGGGAGGCGAGACCCAGTACTTC. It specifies CASSPRGLAGGETQYF.

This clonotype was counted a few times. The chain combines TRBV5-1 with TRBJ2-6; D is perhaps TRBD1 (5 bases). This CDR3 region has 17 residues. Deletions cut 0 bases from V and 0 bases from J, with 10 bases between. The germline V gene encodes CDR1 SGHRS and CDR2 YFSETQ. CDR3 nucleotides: TGCGCCAGCAGCTTGGTGCAGGGAACCTCTGGGGCCAACGTCCTGACTTTC. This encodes CASSLVQGTSGANVLTF.